This record concerns one TCR beta chain sequence. This entry is derived from a study of cytomegalovirus exposure and HLA in healthy donors. The CDR3 extends over 16 amino acids. V lost 4 bases and J lost 4; bases outside the gene matches: 13. CDR1 is SGHRS and CDR2 is YFSETQ in the germline V gene. Primers: 60 Vbeta forward and 13 Jbeta reverse. TCRdb's table, derived via immunoSEQ multiplex PCR, lists solely in-frame clones and lacks some. This sample yields some 200,000 clones, of which 82% are seen a single time; 2.5% to 3.5% belongs to the top ten. The chain joins TRBV5-1 to TRBJ2-7; 8 bases agree with TRBD1. This TCR was recovered from a woman in her thirties or forties in good health and CMV-seronegative. Sequencing used PBMCs. CDR3 in amino acids: CASSPLPSGGRYEQYF. The CDR3 nucleotides read TGCGCCAGCAGCCCGTTGCCGTCAGGGGGCCGGTACGAGCAGTACTTC.